This T cell receptor (beta chain) was identified in a study of metastatic and nonmetastatic thyroid tumors. On the study more broadly: Repertoires were compared across blood and tumor or nodule tissue from malignant and benign thyroid patients. General observations from the study: Compared with benign nodules, malignant thyroid tumors were reported to have significantly higher TCR beta diversity in both blood and tumor.

The V gene end was trimmed by 10 bases and the J gene end by 2 bases; junction bases not matched to a gene: 5. The CDR3 is 14 amino acids. The germline CDR1 and CDR2 sequences are MNHNS and SASEGT. How the authors handled the data: The study's classifier, a distant-metastasis tool for papillary thyroid cancer, was built using CDR3 differences across clinicopathological groups. TCRdb redid the clone calls on the PCR reads using MiXCR. The V and J calls were determined by TCRdb, not by the authors. The sample consists of around 30,000 clones, 10% to 15% of them appearing once. This clone was observed many times. Antigen specificity is unknown. None of the patients had undergone any treatment ahead of thyroid surgery.

This TCR was recovered from a female donor with papillary thyroid cancer or a benign thyroid nodule (not recorded which). Some clones in this sample may be carry-over from other donors' samples. Sequencing used blood. The chain joins TRBV6-1 to TRBJ2-6; 7 bases map to TRBD1. CDR3 in amino acids: CATPDRTGANVLTF. The DNA for the CDR3 is TGTGCCACCCCGGACAGGACTGGGGCCAACGTCCTGACTTTC.